What follows is one T cell receptor beta chain and its context. Germline trimming cut 5 bases from V and 3 bases from J; bases unmatched to any gene: 3. The CDR3 length is 13 residues. Germline values: CDR1 SGHAT, CDR2 FQDESV (reference sequence). The sample originates from a study of blood T cell repertoires in COVID-19. Sequencing was performed with immunoSEQ multiplex PCR; in TCRdb, only in-frame clones are kept and a portion is missing. The sample comprises 110,000 to 150,000 clones, roughly 79% of which are singletons, and about 2% rests with the top ten. The V gene is TRBV11-1, the J gene TRBJ2-5, with 7 bases fitting TRBD1. This TCR derives from a woman aged 60-75 years with acute or convalescent COVID-19. Sequencing was carried out using peripheral blood. The DNA for the CDR3 is TGTGCCAGCAGCAAAGACAGGGAAGAGACCCAGTACTTC. This codes for CASSKDREETQYF.